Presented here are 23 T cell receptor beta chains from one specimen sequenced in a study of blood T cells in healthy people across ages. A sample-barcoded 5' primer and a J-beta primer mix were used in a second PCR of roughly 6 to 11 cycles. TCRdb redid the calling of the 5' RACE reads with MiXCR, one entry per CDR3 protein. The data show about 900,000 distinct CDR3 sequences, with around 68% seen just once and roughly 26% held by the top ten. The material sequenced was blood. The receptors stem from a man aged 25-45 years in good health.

The CDR3 DNA follows: TGTGCCAGCAGCTTGCGGTCACCAACCTACGAGCAGTACTTC. This translates into CASSLRSPTYEQYF. V usage is TRBV7-6 and J usage is TRBJ2-7; D not certain. The germline gives CDR1 SGHVS, CDR2 FNYEAQ. CDR3 length equals 14 residues. The V gene lost 3 bases and the J gene lost 2 bases, with 11 bases spanning the gap.

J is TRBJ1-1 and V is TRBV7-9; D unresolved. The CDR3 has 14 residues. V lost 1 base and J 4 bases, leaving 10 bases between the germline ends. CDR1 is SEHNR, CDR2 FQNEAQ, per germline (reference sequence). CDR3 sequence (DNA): TGTGCCAGCAGCTTAGGCCGCGCGGGCACTGAAGCTTTCTTT. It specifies CASSLGRAGTEAFF.

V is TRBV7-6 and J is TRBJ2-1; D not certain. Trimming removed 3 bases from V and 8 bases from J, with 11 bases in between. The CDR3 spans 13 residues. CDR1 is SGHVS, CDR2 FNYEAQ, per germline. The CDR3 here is CASSFSQFDEQFF. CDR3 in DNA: TGTGCCAGCAGCTTTTCACAGTTCGATGAGCAGTTCTTC.

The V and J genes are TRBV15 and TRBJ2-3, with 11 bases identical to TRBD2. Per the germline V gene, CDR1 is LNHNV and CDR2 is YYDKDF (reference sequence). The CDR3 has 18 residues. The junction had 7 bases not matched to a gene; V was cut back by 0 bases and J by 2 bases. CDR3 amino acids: CATSRDSSGGSFTDTQYF. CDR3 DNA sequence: TGTGCCACCAGCAGAGATTCTAGCGGGGGGTCGTTCACAGATACGCAGTATTTT. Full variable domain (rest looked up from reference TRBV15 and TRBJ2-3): DAMVIQNPRYQVTQFGKPVTLSCSQTLNHNVMYWYQQKSSQAPKLLFHYYDKDFNNEADTPDNFQSRRPNTSFCFLDIRSPGLGDTAMYLCATSRDSSGGSFTDTQYFGPGTRLTVL.

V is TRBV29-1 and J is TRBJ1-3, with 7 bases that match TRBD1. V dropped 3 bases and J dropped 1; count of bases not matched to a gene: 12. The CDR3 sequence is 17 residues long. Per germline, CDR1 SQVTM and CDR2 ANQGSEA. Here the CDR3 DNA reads TGCAGCGTTGAGAGACAGGGCCTACTTGCTTCTGGAAACACCATATATTTT. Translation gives CSVERQGLLASGNTIYF.

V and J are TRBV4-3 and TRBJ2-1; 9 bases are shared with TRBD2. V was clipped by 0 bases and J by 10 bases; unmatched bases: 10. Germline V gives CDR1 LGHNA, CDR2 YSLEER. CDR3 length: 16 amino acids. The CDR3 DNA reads TGCGCCAGCAGCCAAGACGTTAGCGGGGGCCAGGGGGAGCAGTTCTTC. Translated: CASSQDVSGGQGEQFF.

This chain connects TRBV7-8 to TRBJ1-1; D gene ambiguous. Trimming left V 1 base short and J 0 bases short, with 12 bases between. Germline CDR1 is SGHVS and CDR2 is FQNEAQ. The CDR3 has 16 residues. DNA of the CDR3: TGTGCCAGCAGCTTAGGTGGCAGCCAGATGAACACTGAAGCTTTCTTT. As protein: CASSLGGSQMNTEAFF.

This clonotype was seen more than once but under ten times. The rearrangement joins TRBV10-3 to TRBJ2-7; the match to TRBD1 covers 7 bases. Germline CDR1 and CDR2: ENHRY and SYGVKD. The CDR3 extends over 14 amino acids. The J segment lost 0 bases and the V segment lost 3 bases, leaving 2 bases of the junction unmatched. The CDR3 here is CAISDRGSSYEQYF. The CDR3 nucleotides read TGTGCCATCAGTGACAGGGGGAGCTCCTACGAGCAGTACTTC.

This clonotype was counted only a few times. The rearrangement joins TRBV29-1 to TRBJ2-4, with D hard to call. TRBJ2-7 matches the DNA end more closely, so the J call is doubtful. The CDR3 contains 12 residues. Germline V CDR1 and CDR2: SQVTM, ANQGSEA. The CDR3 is CSAMMEGYEQYF. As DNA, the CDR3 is TGCAGCGCCATGATGGAAGGTTACGAGCAGTACTTC.

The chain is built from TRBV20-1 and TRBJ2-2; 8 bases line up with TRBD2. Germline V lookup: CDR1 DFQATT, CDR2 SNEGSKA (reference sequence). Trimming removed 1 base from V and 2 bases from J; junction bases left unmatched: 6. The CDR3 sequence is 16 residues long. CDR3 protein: CSARAFSGVNTGELFF. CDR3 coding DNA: TGCAGTGCTAGAGCGTTTAGCGGGGTTAACACCGGGGAGCTGTTTTTT.

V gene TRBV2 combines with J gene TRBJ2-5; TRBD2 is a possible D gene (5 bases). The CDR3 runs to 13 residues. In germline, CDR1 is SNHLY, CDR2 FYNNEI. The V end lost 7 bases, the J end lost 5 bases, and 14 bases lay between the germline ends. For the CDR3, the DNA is TGTGCCAGCAATCCCCCGGGGTACGAGACCCAGTACTTC. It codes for CASNPPGYETQYF.

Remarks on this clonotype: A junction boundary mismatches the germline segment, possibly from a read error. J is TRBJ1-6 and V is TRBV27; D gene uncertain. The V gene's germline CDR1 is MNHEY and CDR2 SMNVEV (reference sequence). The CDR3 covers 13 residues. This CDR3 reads CASTVITNLPLHF. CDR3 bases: TGTGCCAGCACGGTGATAACAAATTTACCCCTCCACTTT.

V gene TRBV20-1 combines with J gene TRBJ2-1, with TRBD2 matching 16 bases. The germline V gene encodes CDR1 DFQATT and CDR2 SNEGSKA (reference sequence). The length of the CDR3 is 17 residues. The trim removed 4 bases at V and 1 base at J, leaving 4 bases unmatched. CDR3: CSATGTSGGASYNEQFF. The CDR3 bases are TGCAGTGCTACCGGGACTAGCGGGGGGGCTTCCTACAATGAGCAGTTCTTC.

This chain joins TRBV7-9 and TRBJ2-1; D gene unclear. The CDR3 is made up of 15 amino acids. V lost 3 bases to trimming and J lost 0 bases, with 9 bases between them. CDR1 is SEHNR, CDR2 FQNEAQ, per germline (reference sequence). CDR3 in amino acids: CASSFARNSYNEQFF. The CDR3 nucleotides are TGTGCCAGCAGCTTTGCGAGAAACTCCTACAATGAGCAGTTCTTC.

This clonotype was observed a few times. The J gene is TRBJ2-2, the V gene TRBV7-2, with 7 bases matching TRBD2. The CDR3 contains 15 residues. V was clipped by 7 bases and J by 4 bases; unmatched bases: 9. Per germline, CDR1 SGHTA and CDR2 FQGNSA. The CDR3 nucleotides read TGTGCCAGCACCCTCGGACTAGGGAGCACCGGGGAGCTGTTTTTT. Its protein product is CASTLGLGSTGELFF.

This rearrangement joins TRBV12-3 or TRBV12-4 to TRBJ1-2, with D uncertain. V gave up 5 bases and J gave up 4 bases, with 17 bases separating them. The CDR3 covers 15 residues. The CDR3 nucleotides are TGTGCCAGCAGTCCGACCCAGAGGGTGTCCTATGGCTACACCTTC. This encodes CASSPTQRVSYGYTF.

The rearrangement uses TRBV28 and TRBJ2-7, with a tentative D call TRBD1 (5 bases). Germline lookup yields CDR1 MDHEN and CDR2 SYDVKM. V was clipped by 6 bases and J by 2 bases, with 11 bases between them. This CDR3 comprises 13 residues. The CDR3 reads CASRGKTAYEQYF. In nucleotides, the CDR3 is TGTGCCAGCAGGGGAAAGACAGCCTACGAGCAGTACTTC.

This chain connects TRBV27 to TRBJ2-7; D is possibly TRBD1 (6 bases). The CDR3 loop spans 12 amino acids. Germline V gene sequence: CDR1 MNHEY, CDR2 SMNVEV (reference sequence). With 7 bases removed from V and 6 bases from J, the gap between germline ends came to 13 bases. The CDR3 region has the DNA TGTGCCAGCAAAGGACAGACAGGCGAGCAGTACTTC. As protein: CASKGQTGEQYF.

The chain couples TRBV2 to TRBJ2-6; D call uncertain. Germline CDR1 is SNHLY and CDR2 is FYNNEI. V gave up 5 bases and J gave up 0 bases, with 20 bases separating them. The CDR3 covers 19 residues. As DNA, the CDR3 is TGTGCCAGCAGTATAATTGGGTCCCTTTCCCACTCTGGGGCCAACGTCCTGACTTTC. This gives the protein CASSIIGSLSHSGANVLTF.

The CDR3 here is CASRGSASSYNEQYF. CDR3 in DNA: TGTGCCAGCAGGGGATCGGCCTCCTCCTACAATGAGCAGTACTTC. The gene calls are TRBV28 and TRBJ2-1; D uncertain. The J call is uncertain, as TRBJ2-7 better fits the DNA end. CDR3 length equals 15 residues. In germline, CDR1 is MDHEN, CDR2 SYDVKM.

CDR3 nucleotides: TGTGCCAGCAGCGTGGGGCTAGCGGGGGACCCAGCCAAAAACATTCAGTACTTC. Translating it yields CASSVGLAGDPAKNIQYF. The chain carries TRBV9 and TRBJ2-4; 10 bases are shared with TRBD2. The CDR3 consists of 18 residues. Germline trimming cut 2 bases from V and 0 bases from J; bases unmatched to any gene: 8. Germline V gene data show CDR1 as SGDLS and CDR2 as YYNGEE.

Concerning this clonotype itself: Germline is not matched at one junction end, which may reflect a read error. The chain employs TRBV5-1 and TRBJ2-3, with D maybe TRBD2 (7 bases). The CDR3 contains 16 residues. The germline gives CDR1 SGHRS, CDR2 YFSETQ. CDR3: CASSPAVGGLRDAQYF. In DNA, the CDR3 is TGCGCCAGCAGCCCGGCGGTGGGGGGGCTGAGAGATGCGCAGTATTTT.

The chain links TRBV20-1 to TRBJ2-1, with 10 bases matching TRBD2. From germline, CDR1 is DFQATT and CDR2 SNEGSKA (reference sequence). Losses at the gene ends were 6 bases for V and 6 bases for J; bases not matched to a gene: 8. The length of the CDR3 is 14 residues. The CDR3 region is CSAIQRGGPNEQFF. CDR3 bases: TGCAGTGCCATCCAGCGGGGGGGGCCCAATGAGCAGTTCTTC.